Below, 2 T cell receptor beta chains from the same sample are listed, as sequenced in a study of T cell responses to AZD1222 COVID-19 vaccine. Measured with immunoSEQ multiplex PCR; TCRdb has only the in-frame clones, and not every one. The profile shows tens of thousands of clones, 89% of them singletons. The sample consisted of peripheral blood, taken on day 0 of AZD1222 vaccination. Receptors were obtained from an adult in good health.

The chain carries TRBV11-2 and TRBJ2-5, with 9 bases matching TRBD1. Trimming cost V 5 bases and J 5 bases; bases outside gene matches: 12. Per germline, CDR1 SGHAT and CDR2 FQNNGV. The CDR3 contains 16 residues. DNA of the CDR3: TGTGCCAGCAGCCTAGGGCGAACAGGGGGCGCTGAGACCCAGTACTTC. Amino acids: CASSLGRTGGAETQYF.

V gene TRBV9 combines with J gene TRBJ1-3; D uncertain. Germline assignment: CDR1 SGDLS and CDR2 YYNGEE. The CDR3 runs 15 residues. Trimming shortened V by 0 bases and J by 4 bases, and 11 bases separated the two germline ends. CDR3 coding DNA: TGTGCCAGCAGCGTAGATGGGGTCCCGGGAAACACCATATATTTT. Translated: CASSVDGVPGNTIYF.